This T cell receptor (beta chain) was sequenced during a study of yellow fever vaccine responses in identical twins. The study's findings and limits: After vaccination, twins' T cell response reportedly seemed partly convergent, partly personalized.

Each CDR3 protein is one row after TCRdb ran MiXCR on the RT-PCR reads. The sample contains a few thousand distinct CDR3 sequences, around 73% of which appear only once. Points on this clonotype: What it binds is unknown.

Germline CDR1 reads WNHNN; CDR2 reads SYGVQD (reference sequence). The CDR3 is made up of 10 amino acids. The V and J ends lost 4 bases and 5 bases respectively, with 3 bases between them. The sequence was collected from a woman between 18 and 29 years old who received the yellow fever vaccine. The chain has TRBV10-1 and TRBJ2-7, with D unresolved. Specimen: T cells from blood (PBMCs), unsorted or a sorted subset (not recorded which), collected before or after yellow fever vaccination (not recorded which). The DNA for the CDR3 is TGCGCCAGCAGTGCTAACGAGCAGTACTTC. Translation gives CASSANEQYF.